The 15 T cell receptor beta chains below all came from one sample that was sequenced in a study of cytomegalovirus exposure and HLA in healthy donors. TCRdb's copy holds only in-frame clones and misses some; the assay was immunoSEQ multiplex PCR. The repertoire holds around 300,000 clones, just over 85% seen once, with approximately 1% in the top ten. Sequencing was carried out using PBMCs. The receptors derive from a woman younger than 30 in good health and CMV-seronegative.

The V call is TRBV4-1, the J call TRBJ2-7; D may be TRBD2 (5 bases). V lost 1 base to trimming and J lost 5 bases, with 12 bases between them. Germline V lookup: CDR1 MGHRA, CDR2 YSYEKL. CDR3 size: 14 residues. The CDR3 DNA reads TGCGCCAGCAGCCAAGTTTGGCTAGCCCACGAGCAGTACTTC. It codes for CASSQVWLAHEQYF.

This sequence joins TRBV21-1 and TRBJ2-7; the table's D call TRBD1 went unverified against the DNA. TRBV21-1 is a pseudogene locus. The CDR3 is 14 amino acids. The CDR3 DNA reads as TGTGCCAGCAGCAACCGCGACAGGGCGTACGAGCAGTACTTC. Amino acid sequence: CASSNRDRAYEQYF.

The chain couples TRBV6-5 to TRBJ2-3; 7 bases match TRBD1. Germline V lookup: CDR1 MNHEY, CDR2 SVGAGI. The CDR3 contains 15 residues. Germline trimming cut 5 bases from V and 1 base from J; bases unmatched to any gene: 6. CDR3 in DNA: TGTGCCAGCAGTGCATGGCAGGGGGGCACAGATACGCAGTATTTT. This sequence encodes CASSAWQGGTDTQYF.

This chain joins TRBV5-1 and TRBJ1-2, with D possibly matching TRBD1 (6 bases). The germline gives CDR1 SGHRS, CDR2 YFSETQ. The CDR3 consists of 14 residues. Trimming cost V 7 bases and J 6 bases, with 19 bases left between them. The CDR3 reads CASGTRGAGNGYTF. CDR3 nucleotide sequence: TGCGCCAGCGGTACTCGGGGGGCAGGGAATGGCTACACCTTC.

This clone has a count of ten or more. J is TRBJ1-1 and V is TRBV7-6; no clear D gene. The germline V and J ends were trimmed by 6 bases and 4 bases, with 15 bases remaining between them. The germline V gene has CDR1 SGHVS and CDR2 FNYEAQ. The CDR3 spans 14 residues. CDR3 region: CASRGGVGGTEAFF. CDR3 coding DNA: TGTGCCAGCAGGGGTGGGGTCGGAGGCACTGAAGCTTTCTTT.

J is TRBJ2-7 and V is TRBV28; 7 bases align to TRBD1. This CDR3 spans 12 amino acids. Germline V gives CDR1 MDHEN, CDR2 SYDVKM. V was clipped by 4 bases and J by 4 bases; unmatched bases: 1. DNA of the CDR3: TGTGCCAGCAGTTACAGGGGTTACGAGCAGTACTTC. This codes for CASSYRGYEQYF.

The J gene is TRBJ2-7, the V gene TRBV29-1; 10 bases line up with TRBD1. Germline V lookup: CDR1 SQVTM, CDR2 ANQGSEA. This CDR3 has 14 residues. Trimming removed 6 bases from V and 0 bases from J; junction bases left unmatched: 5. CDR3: CSVVDRGRSYEQYF. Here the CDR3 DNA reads TGCAGCGTCGTAGACAGGGGGCGCTCCTACGAGCAGTACTTC.

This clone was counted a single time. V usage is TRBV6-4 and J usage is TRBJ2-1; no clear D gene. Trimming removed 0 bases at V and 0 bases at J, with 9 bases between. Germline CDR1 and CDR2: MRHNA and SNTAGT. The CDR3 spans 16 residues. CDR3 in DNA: TGTGCCAGCAGTGACTCTGCGGTAAGCTCCTACAATGAGCAGTTCTTC. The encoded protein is CASSDSAVSSYNEQFF.

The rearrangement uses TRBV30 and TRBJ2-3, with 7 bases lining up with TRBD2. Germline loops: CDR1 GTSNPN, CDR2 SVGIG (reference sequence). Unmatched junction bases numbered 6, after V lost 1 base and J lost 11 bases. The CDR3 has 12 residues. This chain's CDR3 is CAWSGVGGGQYF. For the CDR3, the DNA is TGTGCCTGGAGTGGGGTAGGCGGGGGGCAGTATTTT. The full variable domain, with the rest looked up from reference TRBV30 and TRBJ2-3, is SQTIHQWPATLVQPVGSPLSLECTVEGTSNPNLYWYRQAAGRGLQLLFYSVGIGQISSEVPQNLSASRPQDRQFILSSKKLLLSDSGFYLCAWSGVGGGQYFGPGTRLTVL.

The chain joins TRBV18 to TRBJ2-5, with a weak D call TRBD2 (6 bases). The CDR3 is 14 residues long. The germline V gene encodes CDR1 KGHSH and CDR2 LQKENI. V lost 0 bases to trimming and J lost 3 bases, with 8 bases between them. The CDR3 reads CASSPPGLKETQYF. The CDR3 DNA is TGTGCCAGCTCACCACCGGGACTTAAAGAGACCCAGTACTTC.

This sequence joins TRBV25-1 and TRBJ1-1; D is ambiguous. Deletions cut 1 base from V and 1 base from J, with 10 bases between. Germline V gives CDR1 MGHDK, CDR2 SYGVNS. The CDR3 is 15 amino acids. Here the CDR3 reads CASSESAGANTEAFF. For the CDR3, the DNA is TGTGCCAGCAGTGAATCGGCGGGCGCGAACACTGAAGCTTTCTTT.

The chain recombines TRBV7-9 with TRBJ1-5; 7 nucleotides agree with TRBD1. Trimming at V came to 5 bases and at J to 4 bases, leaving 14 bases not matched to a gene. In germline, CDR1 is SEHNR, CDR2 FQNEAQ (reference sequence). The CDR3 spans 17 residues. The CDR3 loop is CASSHTWTGEFNQPQHF. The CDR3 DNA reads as TGTGCCAGCAGCCACACATGGACAGGCGAATTTAATCAGCCCCAGCATTTT.

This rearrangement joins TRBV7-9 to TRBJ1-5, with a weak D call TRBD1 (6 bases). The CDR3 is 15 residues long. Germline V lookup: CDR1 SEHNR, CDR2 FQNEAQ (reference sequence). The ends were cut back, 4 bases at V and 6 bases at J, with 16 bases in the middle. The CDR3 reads CASSSASQGTQPQHF. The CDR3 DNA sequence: TGTGCCAGCAGCTCCGCTTCACAGGGAACTCAGCCCCAGCATTTT.

The CDR3: CASSLGIAGNTGELFF. The CDR3 nucleotides read TGTGCCAGCAGCTTGGGGATAGCGGGGAACACCGGGGAGCTGTTTTTT. J is TRBJ2-2 and V is TRBV5-6; 7 positions match TRBD2. This CDR3 contains 16 residues. V trimming: 0 bases; J trimming: 1 base; junction bases outside the gene matches: 3. CDR1 is SGHDT, CDR2 YYEEEE, per germline.

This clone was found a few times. CDR3 nucleotide sequence: TGTGCCAGCAGTTCCTCTAGCGTCGTCTCCTACGAGCAGTACTTC. It yields the protein CASSSSSVVSYEQYF. The genes are TRBV2 and TRBJ2-7; D perhaps matches TRBD2 (6 bases). V lost 5 bases to trimming and J lost 0 bases, with 14 bases between them. The CDR3 totals 15 residues. Germline CDR1 and CDR2: SNHLY and FYNNEI.